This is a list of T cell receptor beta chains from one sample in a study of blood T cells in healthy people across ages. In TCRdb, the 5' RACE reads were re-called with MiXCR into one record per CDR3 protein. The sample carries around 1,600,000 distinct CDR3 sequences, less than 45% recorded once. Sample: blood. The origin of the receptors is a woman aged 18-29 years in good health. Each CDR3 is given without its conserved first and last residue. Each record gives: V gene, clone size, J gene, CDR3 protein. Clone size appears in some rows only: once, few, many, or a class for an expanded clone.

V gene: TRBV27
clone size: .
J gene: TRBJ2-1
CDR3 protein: ASSFYQGANNEQF

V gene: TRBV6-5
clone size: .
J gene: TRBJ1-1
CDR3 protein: ASSYSGRVTEAF

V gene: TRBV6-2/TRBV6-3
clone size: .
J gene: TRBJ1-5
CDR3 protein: ASSPLGQRKSQPQH

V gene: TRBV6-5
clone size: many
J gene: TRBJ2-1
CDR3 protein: ASSFSVAGYNEQF

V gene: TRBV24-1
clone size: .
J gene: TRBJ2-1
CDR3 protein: ATSDIVAGGTFWEQF

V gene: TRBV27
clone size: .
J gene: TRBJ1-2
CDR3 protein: ASRDSSGGLAAMGYT

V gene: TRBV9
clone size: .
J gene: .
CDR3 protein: ASSVGLAGQNTYEQY

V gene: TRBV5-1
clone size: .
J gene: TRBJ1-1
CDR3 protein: ASSAILDTEAF

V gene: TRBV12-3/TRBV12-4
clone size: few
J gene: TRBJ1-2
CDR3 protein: ASSLGVDYT

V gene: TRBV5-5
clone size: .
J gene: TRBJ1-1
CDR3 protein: ASSSRPRENTEAF

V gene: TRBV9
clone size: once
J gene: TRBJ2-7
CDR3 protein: ASSVGSVNSYEQY

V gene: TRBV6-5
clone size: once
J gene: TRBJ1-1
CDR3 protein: ASRQSNTEAF

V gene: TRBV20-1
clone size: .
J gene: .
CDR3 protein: SGRERGETQY

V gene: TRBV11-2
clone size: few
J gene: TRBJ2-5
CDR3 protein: ASSLEVAGASGTQY

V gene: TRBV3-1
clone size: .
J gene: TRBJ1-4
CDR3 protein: ASSQAGTSGSEKLF

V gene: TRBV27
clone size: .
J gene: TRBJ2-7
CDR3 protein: ASSKGQGPSYEQY

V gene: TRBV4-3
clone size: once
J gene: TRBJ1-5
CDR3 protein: ASSQDFGQPRPQH

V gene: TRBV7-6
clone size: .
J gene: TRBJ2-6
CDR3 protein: ASSSRVLSGANVLT

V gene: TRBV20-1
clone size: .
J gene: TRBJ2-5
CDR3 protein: SALLRTLNGKTQY

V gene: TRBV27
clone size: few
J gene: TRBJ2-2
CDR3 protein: ASSLLLAVNTGELF

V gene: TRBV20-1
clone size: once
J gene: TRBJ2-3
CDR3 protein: SATNRQNRGISDTQY

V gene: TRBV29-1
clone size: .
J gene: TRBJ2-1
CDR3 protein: SVDRGNNEQF

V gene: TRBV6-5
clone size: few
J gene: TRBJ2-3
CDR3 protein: ASRRGLASDTQY

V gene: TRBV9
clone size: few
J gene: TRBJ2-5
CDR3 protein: ASSASPTGTEETQY

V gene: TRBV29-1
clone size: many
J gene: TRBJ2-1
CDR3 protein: SVDDSRPF

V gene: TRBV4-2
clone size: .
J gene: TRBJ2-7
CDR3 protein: ASSQEASSLTYEQY

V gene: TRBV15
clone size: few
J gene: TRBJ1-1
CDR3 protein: ATSRDGSATRNTEAF

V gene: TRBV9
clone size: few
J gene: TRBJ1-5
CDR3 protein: ASGASVAYQPQH

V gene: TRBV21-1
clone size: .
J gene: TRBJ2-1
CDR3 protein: ASSTTRERGDPFYNEQF

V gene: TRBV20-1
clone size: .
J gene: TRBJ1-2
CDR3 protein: SASRSGAVGYT

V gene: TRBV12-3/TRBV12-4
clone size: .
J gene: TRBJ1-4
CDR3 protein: ASSSAVPQIGEKLF

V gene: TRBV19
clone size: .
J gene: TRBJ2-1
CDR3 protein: ASSGPPGGEQF

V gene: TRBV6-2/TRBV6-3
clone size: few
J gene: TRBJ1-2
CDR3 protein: ASSQDGAPFYT

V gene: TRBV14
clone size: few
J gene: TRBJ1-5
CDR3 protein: ASSRFSGPQH

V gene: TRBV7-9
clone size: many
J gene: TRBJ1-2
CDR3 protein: ASSPDSIYGYT

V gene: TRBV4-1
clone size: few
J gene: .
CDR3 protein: ASSPPGTTGNIQY

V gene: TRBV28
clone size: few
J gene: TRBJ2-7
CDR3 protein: ASRNSGTYEQY

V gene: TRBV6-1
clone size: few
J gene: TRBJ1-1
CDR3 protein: ASSEPGWNTEAF

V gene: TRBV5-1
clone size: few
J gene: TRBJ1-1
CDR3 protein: ASSPRQGMRRNTEAF

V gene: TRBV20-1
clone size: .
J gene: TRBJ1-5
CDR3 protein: SATVGGAPNQPQH

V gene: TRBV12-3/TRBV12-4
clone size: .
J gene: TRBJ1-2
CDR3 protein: ASSWGLTNYGYT

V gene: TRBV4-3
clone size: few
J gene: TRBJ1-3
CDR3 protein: ASAVSGGNTIY

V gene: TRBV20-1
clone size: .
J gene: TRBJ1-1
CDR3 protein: TPGGYEAF

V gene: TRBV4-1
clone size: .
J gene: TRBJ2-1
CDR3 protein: ASSQAWTSGGANEQF

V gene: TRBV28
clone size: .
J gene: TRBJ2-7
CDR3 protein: ASSLGPRVLAYEQY

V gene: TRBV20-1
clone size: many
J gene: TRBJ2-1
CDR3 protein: SATQGYYNEQF

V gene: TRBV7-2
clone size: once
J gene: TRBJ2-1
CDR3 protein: ASSPDRDLYNEQF

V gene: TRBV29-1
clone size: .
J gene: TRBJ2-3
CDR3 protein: SGYRDTQY

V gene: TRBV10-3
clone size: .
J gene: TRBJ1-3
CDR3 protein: AIMRPAEFTIY

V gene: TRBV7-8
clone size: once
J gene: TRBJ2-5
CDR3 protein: ASSLVRQQETQY

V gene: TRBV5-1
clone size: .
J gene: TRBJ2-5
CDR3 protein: ASRNSGETRY

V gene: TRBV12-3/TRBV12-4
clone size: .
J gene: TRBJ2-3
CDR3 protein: ASSEGLAGGTDTQY

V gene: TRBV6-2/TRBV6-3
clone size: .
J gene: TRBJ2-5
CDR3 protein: ASSYSGTSSETQY

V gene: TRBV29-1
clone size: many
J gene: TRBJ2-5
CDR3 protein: SVEDSYQETQY

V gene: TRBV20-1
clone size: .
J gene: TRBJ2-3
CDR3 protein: SAESSRGTDTQY

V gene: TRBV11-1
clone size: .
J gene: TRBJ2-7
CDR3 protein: ASSRTSGRSTEQY

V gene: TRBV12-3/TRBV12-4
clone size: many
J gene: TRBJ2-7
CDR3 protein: ASSLGLEQY

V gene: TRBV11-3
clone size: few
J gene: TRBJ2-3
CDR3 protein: ASSYLQGDTQY

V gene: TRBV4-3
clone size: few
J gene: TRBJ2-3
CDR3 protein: ASSQDRSRGLLGDTQY

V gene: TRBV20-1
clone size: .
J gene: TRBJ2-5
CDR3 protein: SASPRGETQY